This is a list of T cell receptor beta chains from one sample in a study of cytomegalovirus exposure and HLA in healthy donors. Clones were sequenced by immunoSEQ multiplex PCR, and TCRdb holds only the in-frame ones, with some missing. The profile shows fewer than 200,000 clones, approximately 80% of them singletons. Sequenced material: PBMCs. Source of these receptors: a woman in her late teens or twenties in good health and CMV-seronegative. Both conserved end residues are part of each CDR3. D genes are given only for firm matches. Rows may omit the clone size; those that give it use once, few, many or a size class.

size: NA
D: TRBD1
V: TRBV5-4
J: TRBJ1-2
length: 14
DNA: TGTGCCAGCAGCTTGTGGGACAGCCACTATGGCTACACCTTC
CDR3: CASSLWDSHYGYTF

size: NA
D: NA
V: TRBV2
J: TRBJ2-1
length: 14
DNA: TGTGCCAGCAGTGTCTCACAGTCCTACAATGAGCAGTTCTTC
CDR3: CASSVSQSYNEQFF

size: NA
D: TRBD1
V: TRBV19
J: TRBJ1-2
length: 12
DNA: TGTGCCAGTTGGGACAGGGTGGATGGCTACACCTTC
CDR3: CASWDRVDGYTF

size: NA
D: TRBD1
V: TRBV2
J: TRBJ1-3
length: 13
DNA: TGTGCCAGCGGGACAGAATCTGGAAACACCATATATTTT
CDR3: CASGTESGNTIYF

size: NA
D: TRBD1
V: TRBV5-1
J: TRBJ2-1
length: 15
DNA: TGCGCCAGCAGCTCCGGAGACAGGGTAGGCAATGAGCAGTTCTTC
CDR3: CASSSGDRVGNEQFF

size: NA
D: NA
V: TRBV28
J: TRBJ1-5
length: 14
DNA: TGTGCCAGCAGTTTATACAGGGCGGGTCAGCCCCAGCATTTT
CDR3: CASSLYRAGQPQHF

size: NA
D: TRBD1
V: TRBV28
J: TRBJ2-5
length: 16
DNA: TGTGCCAGCAGCGCCCACGGACAGGGGATGGGAGAGACCCAGTACTTC
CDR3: CASSAHGQGMGETQYF

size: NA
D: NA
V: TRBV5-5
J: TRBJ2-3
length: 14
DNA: TGTGCCAGCAGCTTTCGGGTCGGGGGAGATACGCAGTATTTT
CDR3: CASSFRVGGDTQYF

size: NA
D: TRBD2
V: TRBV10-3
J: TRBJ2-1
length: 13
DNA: TGTGCCATCAGTGAGTCACGGGGGGTAGATGCGCTCTTC
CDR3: CAISESRGVDALF

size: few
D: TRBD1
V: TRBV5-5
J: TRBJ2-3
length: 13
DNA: TGTGCCAGCAGACAGGGGGCTGGAGATACGCAGTATTTT
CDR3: CASRQGAGDTQYF

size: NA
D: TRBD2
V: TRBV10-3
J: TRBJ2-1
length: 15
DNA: TGTGCCATCAGTAGATCTAGCGGGCTACCCCAGGAGCAGTTCTTC
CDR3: CAISRSSGLPQEQFF

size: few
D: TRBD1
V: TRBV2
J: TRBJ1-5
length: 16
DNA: TGTGCCAGCGGGGTAACAGGGGTTGAAAGCAATCAGCCCCAGCATTTT
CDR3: CASGVTGVESNQPQHF